This TCR beta chain was profiled in a study of T cells in Graves' hyperthyroidism and ophthalmopathy. Study-level results: Model-based prediction identified ophthalmopathy a median roughly 5.9 months prior to its onset.

Using RNA transcripts as the source, TCR beta CDR3 regions were amplified. HTBI primers were used for first-round RT-PCR of the TCR CDR3. One entry per CDR3 protein results from TCRdb running MiXCR on the multiplex PCR reads. The table lists around 420,000 distinct CDR3 sequences, 15% to 19% of them singletons. Points on this clonotype: What it binds is not known.

Orbital computed tomography and thyroid ultrasound, together with serum TRAb and thyroxine and clinical symptoms, were used for diagnoses. The germline V gene encodes CDR1 SGHNT and CDR2 YYREEE (reference sequence). V lost 4 bases, J lost 9 bases, and 20 bases lay in between. CDR3 length: 16 amino acids. Sequencing was done on a sample of blood. The TCR sequence derives from a woman between 18 and 29 years old with Graves' hyperthyroidism. V is TRBV5-4 and J is TRBJ1-6, with a weak D call TRBD1 (6 bases). The CDR3 reads CASSNRLTGVGSPLHF. The DNA for the CDR3 is TGTGCCAGCAGCAACCGATTGACAGGCGTGGGTTCACCCCTCCACTTT.